Listed here are 25 T cell receptor beta chains from one sample, sequenced in a study of shared clonotypes between healthy human individuals. Produced via immunoSEQ multiplex PCR; TCRdb's table is partial and in-frame only. The data show some 2,100,000 clones, around 93% seen once. It was CD45RO-negative cells, positively selected for CCR7, that made up naive CD8 cells, with terminally differentiated effector memory CD45RA+ cells excluded. Sequencing was carried out using naive CD8+ T cells from PBMCs. The source of these receptors is a man aged 18 to 35 in good health. Some clones in this sample may be carry-over from other donors' samples.

The chain uses TRBV11-2 and TRBJ2-2, with D perhaps assigned TRBD1 or TRBD2 (5 bases each). This CDR3 region has 15 residues. Trimming stripped 5 bases from V and 6 bases from J, with 16 bases between. Germline V lookup: CDR1 SGHAT, CDR2 FQNNGV. The CDR3 reads CASSNRDRVPGELFF. The CDR3 region has the DNA TGTGCCAGCAGCAACCGGGACCGGGTCCCCGGGGAGCTGTTTTTT.

A remark on this clone: Other DNA sequences of this sample code for an identical CDR3. The chain combines TRBV7-7 with TRBJ2-1; D not certain. CDR1 and CDR2 (germline): SSHAT, FNYEAQ (reference sequence). The CDR3 contains 14 residues. V lost 1 base to trimming and J lost 2 bases, with 6 bases between them. CDR3 loop: CASSLGPAYNEQFF. The CDR3 DNA is TGTGCCAGCAGCTTAGGACCGGCCTACAATGAGCAGTTCTTC.

Only one count was recorded for this clone. This chain uses TRBV30 with TRBJ2-3, with 8 bases lining up with TRBD2. The V segment lost 7 bases and the J segment 4 bases; nucleotides outside the gene matches: 4. In germline, CDR1 is GTSNPN, CDR2 SVGIG (reference sequence). This CDR3 comprises 12 residues. The CDR3 loop reads CALRGEADTQYF. The CDR3 bases are TGTGCCTTGCGGGGGGAGGCAGATACGCAGTATTTT. Full variable domain (outside the CDR3, taken from reference TRBV30 and TRBJ2-3): SQTIHQWPATLVQPVGSPLSLECTVEGTSNPNLYWYRQAAGRGLQLLFYSVGIGQISSEVPQNLSASRPQDRQFILSSKKLLLSDSGFYLCALRGEADTQYFGPGTRLTVL.

About this clone: The same CDR3 also results from other DNA sequences found in this sample. This chain connects TRBV27 to TRBJ2-7, with D perhaps given as TRBD1 or TRBD2 (5 bases each). The CDR3 contains 11 residues. The V gene lost 4 bases and the J gene lost 4 bases, with 5 bases spanning the gap. The germline gives CDR1 MNHEY, CDR2 SMNVEV (reference sequence). The CDR3 region has the DNA TGTGCCAGCAGTTGGGGGTACGAGCAGTACTTC. Encoded protein: CASSWGYEQYF.

V usage is TRBV9 and J usage is TRBJ1-3; 9 positions agree with TRBD1. Germline trimming cut 4 bases from V and 4 bases from J; bases unmatched to any gene: 9. CDR1 SGDLS and CDR2 YYNGEE come from the germline V gene. The CDR3 extends over 16 amino acids. In nucleotides, the CDR3 is TGTGCCAGCAGCCCCCGGGGACAGGGCTACGGAAACACCATATATTTT. Its protein is CASSPRGQGYGNTIYF. Drawing the rest from reference TRBV9 and TRBJ1-3, the complete variable domain is DSGVTQTPKHLITATGQRVTLRCSPRSGDLSVYWYQQSLDQGLQFLIQYYNGEERAKGNILERFSAQQFPDLHSELNLSSLELGDSALYFCASSPRGQGYGNTIYFGEGSWLTVV.

The gene calls are TRBV25-1 and TRBJ2-3; 8 bases agree with TRBD2. The CDR3 length is 16 residues. With 3 bases clipped from V and 6 bases from J, the junction kept 11 bases outside the gene matches. Germline V gives CDR1 MGHDK, CDR2 SYGVNS. The CDR3 nucleotides are TGTGCCAGCAGTGACCCACGGACTAGCCCCCCGGATACGCAGTATTTT. Amino acids: CASSDPRTSPPDTQYF. Full variable domain (rest looked up from reference TRBV25-1 and TRBJ2-3): EADIYQTPRYLVIGTGKKITLECSQTMGHDKMYWYQQDPGMELHLIHYSYGVNSTEKGDLSSESTVSRIRTEHFPLTLESARPSHTSQYLCASSDPRTSPPDTQYFGPGTRLTVL.

V usage is TRBV9 and J usage is TRBJ2-7, with D possibly matching TRBD1 (6 bases). Between the trimmed V and J ends, which lost 4 bases and 0 bases, there was a span of 11 bases. The CDR3 extends over 14 amino acids. CDR1 SGDLS and CDR2 YYNGEE come from the germline V gene. DNA of the CDR3: TGTGCCAGCAGCTCGGGACACCCCTCCTACGAGCAGTACTTC. As protein: CASSSGHPSYEQYF.

V gene TRBV7-8 combines with J gene TRBJ2-7, with D hard to call. The CDR3 covers 13 residues. Trimming left V 7 bases short and J 1 base short, with 11 bases between. The germline V gene encodes CDR1 SGHVS and CDR2 FQNEAQ. The CDR3 reads CASNPDGSYEQYF. Written as DNA, the CDR3 is TGTGCCAGCAACCCGGACGGGTCCTACGAGCAGTACTTC.

J is TRBJ1-2 and V is TRBV7-6; D possibly corresponds to TRBD1 (5 bases). The CDR3 totals 14 residues. V was shortened by 2 bases and J by 5 bases, with 12 bases between the two germline ends. The germline V gene encodes CDR1 SGHVS and CDR2 FNYEAQ. CDR3 sequence (DNA): TGTGCCAGCAGCTTACTCGACAGATCTTATGGCTACACCTTC. Protein product: CASSLLDRSYGYTF.

CDR3 residues: CASRGTGDTEAFF. CDR3 coding DNA: TGCGCCAGCAGGGGGACAGGGGACACTGAAGCTTTCTTT. V and J are TRBV23-1 and TRBJ1-1, with 10 bases aligning to TRBD1. TRBV23-1 has ORF status, its function being uncertain. The CDR3 runs 13 residues. The ends lost 6 bases at V and 3 bases at J; junction bases unmatched: 1.

The chain has TRBV19 and TRBJ1-2; D gene ambiguous. The V gene lost 2 bases and the J gene lost 0 bases, with 13 bases spanning the gap. Germline CDR1 is LNHDA and CDR2 is SQIVND (reference sequence). This CDR3 is 16 amino acids long. CDR3 in amino acids: CASSIFARAANYGYTF. The CDR3 DNA reads as TGTGCCAGTAGTATATTTGCAAGGGCAGCTAACTATGGCTACACCTTC.

V is TRBV27 and J is TRBJ2-3; TRBD2 agrees at 7 bases. The CDR3 totals 16 residues. Germline V gives CDR1 MNHEY, CDR2 SMNVEV (reference sequence). Trimming removed 3 bases from V and 3 bases from J; junction bases left unmatched: 9. CDR3 sequence: CASSFYGGRGTDTQYF. The CDR3 DNA is TGTGCCAGCAGTTTTTATGGCGGGAGAGGGACAGATACGCAGTATTTT.

V gene TRBV9 combines with J gene TRBJ1-2, with D perhaps matching TRBD1 (5 bases). Germline CDR1 SGDLS, CDR2 YYNGEE. Trimming left V 4 bases short and J 5 bases short, with 15 bases between. The CDR3 length is 14 residues. The CDR3 here is CASSPGGSLYGYTF. The CDR3 DNA reads TGTGCCAGCAGCCCGGGGGGGTCCCTTTATGGCTACACCTTC.

On this clone itself: Other DNA variants within this sample encode the same CDR3. This sequence joins TRBV5-6 and TRBJ2-7; perhaps TRBD1 as D (5 bases). This CDR3 spans 12 amino acids. Germline V gives CDR1 SGHDT, CDR2 YYEEEE. V was trimmed by 3 bases and J by 3 bases, leaving 7 bases between them. CDR3 nucleotides: TGTGCCAGCAGCTATGACAGCTACGAGCAGTACTTC. Its translation is CASSYDSYEQYF.

This CDR3 reads CASSPRTSGRGQETQYF. CDR3 DNA sequence: TGTGCCAGCAGCCCCCGGACTAGCGGGAGGGGTCAAGAGACCCAGTACTTC. The genes are TRBV11-2 and TRBJ2-5, with 15 bases that match TRBD2. V shed 5 bases, J shed 2 bases, and the junction held 6 bases outside the gene matches. From germline, CDR1 is SGHAT and CDR2 FQNNGV. The CDR3 has 17 amino acids.

The V call is TRBV19, the J call TRBJ2-7; no firm D call. The V and J ends lost 2 bases and 5 bases respectively, with 10 bases between them. Germline V lookup: CDR1 LNHDA, CDR2 SQIVND (reference sequence). This CDR3 region has 13 residues. DNA of the CDR3: TGTGCCAGTAGTATACCGGGTTACGACGAGCAGTACTTC. The encoded protein is CASSIPGYDEQYF.

V usage is TRBV2 and J usage is TRBJ2-7, with TRBD2 identical over 10 bases. V shed 6 bases, J shed 4 bases, and the junction held 9 bases outside the gene matches. The germline CDR1 and CDR2 sequences are SNHLY and FYNNEI. The length of the CDR3 is 15 residues. CDR3 coding DNA: TGTGCCAGCAGGATTAGCGGGAGGAGTTTATACGAGCAGTACTTC. It codes for CASRISGRSLYEQYF.

The V and J genes are TRBV29-1 and TRBJ1-2, with a possible D match to TRBD1 (5 bases). The CDR3 loop spans 14 amino acids. Germline-derived CDR1 and CDR2 are SQVTM and ANQGSEA. V lost 1 base and J lost 6, with 15 bases in between. CDR3 sequence (DNA): TGCAGCGTTGAAGCAGCAGGGAGGAGTGATGGCTACACCTTC. The encoded protein is CSVEAAGRSDGYTF.

This chain joins TRBV7-8 and TRBJ2-7; possibly TRBD1 for D (5 bases). The CDR3 runs 12 residues. Germline CDR1 and CDR2: SGHVS and FQNEAQ. With 7 bases removed from V and 5 bases from J, the gap between germline ends came to 12 bases. CDR3 residues: CASTPGSHEQYF. For the CDR3, the DNA is TGTGCCAGCACCCCAGGGTCCCACGAGCAGTACTTC.

For this clone: Other nucleotide sequences from this sample produce the same CDR3. The J gene is TRBJ2-1, the V gene TRBV20-1; tentatively, D is TRBD1 (6 bases). The V gene lost 6 bases and the J gene lost 6 bases, with 9 bases spanning the gap. Germline CDR1 is DFQATT and CDR2 is SNEGSKA (reference sequence). The CDR3 is made up of 11 amino acids. This CDR3 reads CSAKTGNEQFF. For the CDR3, the DNA is TGCAGTGCGAAGACAGGCAATGAGCAGTTCTTC.

The genes are TRBV28 and TRBJ2-1; 9 bases match TRBD2. The CDR3 totals 18 residues. Trimming removed 3 bases from V and 4 bases from J; junction bases left unmatched: 13. Germline loops: CDR1 MDHEN, CDR2 SYDVKM. DNA of the CDR3: TGTGCCAGCAGTTTCCCCGCCGGGGGTAGCGGGGGTTACAATGAGCAGTTCTTC. This gives the protein CASSFPAGGSGGYNEQFF.

The genes are TRBV6-6 and TRBJ2-3; unclear D gene. V was clipped by 1 base and J by 6 bases, with 8 bases between them. Germline V gene sequence: CDR1 MNHNY, CDR2 SVGAGI (reference sequence). The CDR3 extends over 13 amino acids. The chain's CDR3 is CASSYFQVDTQYF. In DNA form, the CDR3 reads TGTGCCAGCAGTTACTTCCAAGTGGATACGCAGTATTTT.

CDR3 DNA sequence: TGCGCCAGCAGCCAAGTAACAGCATCCAGCACAGATACGCAGTATTTT. Amino acids: CASSQVTASSTDTQYF. The rearrangement uses TRBV4-3 and TRBJ2-3, with D unclear. The CDR3 length is 16 residues. Germline V gives CDR1 LGHNA, CDR2 YSLEER. Trimming cost V 1 base and J 0 bases, with 11 bases left between them.

This chain joins TRBV7-9 and TRBJ2-7, with TRBD2 identical over 11 bases. The V gene's germline CDR1 is SEHNR and CDR2 FQNEAQ (reference sequence). The CDR3 is 14 residues long. J lost 5 bases, V lost 7 bases, and 7 bases had no gene match. The chain's CDR3 is CASITSGSSNEQYF. CDR3 DNA sequence: TGTGCCAGCATTACTAGCGGGAGTAGCAACGAGCAGTACTTC. Together with reference TRBV7-9 and TRBJ2-7, the CDR3 gives the full variable domain: DTGVSQNPRHKITKRGQNVTFRCDPISEHNRLYWYRQTLGQGPEFLTYFQNEAQLEKSRLLSDRFSAERPKGSFSTLEIQRTEQGDSAMYLCASITSGSSNEQYFGPGTRLTVT.

This clone was detected only a few times. The genes are TRBV5-8 and TRBJ1-1, with D hard to call. Germline assignment: CDR1 SGHTS and CDR2 YDEGEE. The V end lost 1 base, the J end lost 5 bases, and 9 bases lay between the germline ends. CDR3 length: 13 residues. CDR3 nucleotides: TGTGCCAGCAGCTTGTCGATTTCGACTGAAGCTTTCTTT. This codes for CASSLSISTEAFF.